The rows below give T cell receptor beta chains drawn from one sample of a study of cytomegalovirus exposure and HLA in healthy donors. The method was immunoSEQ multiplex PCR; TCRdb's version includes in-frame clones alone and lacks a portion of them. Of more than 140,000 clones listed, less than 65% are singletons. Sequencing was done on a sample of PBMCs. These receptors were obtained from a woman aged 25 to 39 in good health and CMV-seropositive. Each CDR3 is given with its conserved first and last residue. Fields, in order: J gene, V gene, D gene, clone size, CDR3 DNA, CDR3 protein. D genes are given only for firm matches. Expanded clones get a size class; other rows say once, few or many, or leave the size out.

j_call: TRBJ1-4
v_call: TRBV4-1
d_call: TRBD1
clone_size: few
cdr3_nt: TGCGCCAGCAGCCAAGAGACAGGGTTTGAAAAACTGTTTTTT
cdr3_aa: CASSQETGFEKLFF

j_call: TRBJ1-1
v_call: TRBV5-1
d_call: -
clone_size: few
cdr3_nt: TGCGCCAGCAGCTTGGCTGAGGGGGTAGACACTGAAGCTTTCTTT
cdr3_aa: CASSLAEGVDTEAFF

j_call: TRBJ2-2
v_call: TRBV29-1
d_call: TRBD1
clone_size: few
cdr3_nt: TGCAGCGTGGGGACAGTGAACACCGGGGAGCTGTTTTTT
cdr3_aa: CSVGTVNTGELFF

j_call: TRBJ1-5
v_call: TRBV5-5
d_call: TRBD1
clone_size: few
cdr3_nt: TGTGCCAGCAGCTCCCTTCCGACAGGGTTGAGCAATCAGCCCCAGCATTTT
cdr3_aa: CASSSLPTGLSNQPQHF

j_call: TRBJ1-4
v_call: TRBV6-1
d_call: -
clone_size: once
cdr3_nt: TGTGCCAGCAGTGAAGTACGAGGGACTGGGAGTGGAAAACTGTTTTTT
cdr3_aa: CASSEVRGTGSGKLFF

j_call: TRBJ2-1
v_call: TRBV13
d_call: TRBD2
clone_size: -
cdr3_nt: TGTGCCAGCATAACAAGACTAGCGGGGGCCTACAATGAGCAGTTCTTC
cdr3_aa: CASITRLAGAYNEQFF

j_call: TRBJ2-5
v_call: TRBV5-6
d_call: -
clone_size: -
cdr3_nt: TGTGCCAGCAGCTTTGGCTCCCAAGAGACCCAGTACTTC
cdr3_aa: CASSFGSQETQYF

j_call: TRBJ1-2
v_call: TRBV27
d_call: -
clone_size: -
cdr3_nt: TGTGCCAGCAGACCCTACCTGGGCGGAGGCACCTATGGCTACACCTTC
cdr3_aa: CASRPYLGGGTYGYTF

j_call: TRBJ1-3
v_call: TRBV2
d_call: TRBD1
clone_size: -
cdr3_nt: TGTGCCAGCAGTACACCGGGACAGGGGTCCGGAAACACCATATATTTT
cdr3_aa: CASSTPGQGSGNTIYF

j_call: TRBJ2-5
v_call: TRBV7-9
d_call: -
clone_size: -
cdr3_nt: TGTGCCAGCAGCTCCCCTCTATGGGGCTCGGGAGAGACCCAGTACTTC
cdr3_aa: CASSSPLWGSGETQYF

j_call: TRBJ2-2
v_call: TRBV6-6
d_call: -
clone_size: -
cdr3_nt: TGTGCCAGCAGTCCCTCGGCTGGGGGGGCTACCGGGGAGCTGTTTTTT
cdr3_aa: CASSPSAGGATGELFF

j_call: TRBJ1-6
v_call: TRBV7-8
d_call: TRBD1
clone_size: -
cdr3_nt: TGTGCCAGCAGTACACAGGGGGCAGGTTCACCCCTCCACTTT
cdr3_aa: CASSTQGAGSPLHF

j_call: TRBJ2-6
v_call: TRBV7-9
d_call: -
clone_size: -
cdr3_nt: TGTGCCAGCAGCCGGTCGGGGTCCGGGGCCAACGTCCTGACTTTC
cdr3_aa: CASSRSGSGANVLTF

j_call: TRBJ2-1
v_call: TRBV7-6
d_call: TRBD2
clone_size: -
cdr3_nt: TGTGCCAGCAGCTCCAGCGGGAGGTCCTACAATGAGCAGTTCTTC
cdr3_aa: CASSSSGRSYNEQFF

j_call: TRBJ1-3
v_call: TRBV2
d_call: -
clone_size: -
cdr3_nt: TGTGCCACCGGGACACTCAGAAACACCATATATTTT
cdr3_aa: CATGTLRNTIYF

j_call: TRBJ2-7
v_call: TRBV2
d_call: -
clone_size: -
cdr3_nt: TGTGCCAGCAGACGGTCCCTGAGCTCCTACGAGCAGTACTTC
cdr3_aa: CASRRSLSSYEQYF

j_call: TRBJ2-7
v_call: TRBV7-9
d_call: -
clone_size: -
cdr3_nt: TGTGCCAGCAGCTCGGGGAACTCCTACGAGCAGTACTTC
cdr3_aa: CASSSGNSYEQYF

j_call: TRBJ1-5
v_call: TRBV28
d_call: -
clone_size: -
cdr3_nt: TGTGCCAGCAGTCCCCCAGGGGCCAATCAGCCCCAGCATTTT
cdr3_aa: CASSPPGANQPQHF

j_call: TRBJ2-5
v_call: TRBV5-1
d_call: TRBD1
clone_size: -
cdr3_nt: TGCGCCAGCAGCTTAAATTACCGGGGACAGGGAAGAAGGGAGACCCAGTACTTC
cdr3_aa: CASSLNYRGQGRRETQYF

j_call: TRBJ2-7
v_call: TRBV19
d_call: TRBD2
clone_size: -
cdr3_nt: TGTGCCAGTAGTATGGGGGGCTGGGATAGCGGGAGCCCTCTGGGCGAGCAGTACTTC
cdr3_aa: CASSMGGWDSGSPLGEQYF

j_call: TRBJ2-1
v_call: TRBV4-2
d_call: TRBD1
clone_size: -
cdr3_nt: TGTGCCAGCAGCCTTCGGAGACAGGGAAAGAATGAGCAGTTCTTC
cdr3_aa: CASSLRRQGKNEQFF

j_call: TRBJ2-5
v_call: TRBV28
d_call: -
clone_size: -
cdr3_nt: TGTGCCAGCAGACGGACTCTAAGGACAGAGACCCAGTACTTC
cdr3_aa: CASRRTLRTETQYF

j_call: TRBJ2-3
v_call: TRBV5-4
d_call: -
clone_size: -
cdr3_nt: TGTGCCAGCAGATTCGACCACAGTGATACGCAGTATTTT
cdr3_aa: CASRFDHSDTQYF

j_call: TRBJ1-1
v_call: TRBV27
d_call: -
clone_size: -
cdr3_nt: TGTGCCAGCAGTCGACCAGGGGTTCCCCGTATGGCTTTCTTT
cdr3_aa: CASSRPGVPRMAFF

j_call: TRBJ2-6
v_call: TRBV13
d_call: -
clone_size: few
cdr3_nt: TGTGCCAGCAGCTCGGGCTCTGGGGCCAACGTCCTGACTTTC
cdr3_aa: CASSSGSGANVLTF

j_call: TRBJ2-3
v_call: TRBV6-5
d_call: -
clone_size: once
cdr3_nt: TGTGCCAGCAGTTACCGGGGGAGCACAGATACGCAGTATTTT
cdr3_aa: CASSYRGSTDTQYF

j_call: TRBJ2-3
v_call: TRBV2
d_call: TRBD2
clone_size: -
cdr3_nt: TGTGCCAGCAGTGAAGCGGGGTTTGAGGGAGGGGTGGCAGATACGCAGTATTTT
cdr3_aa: CASSEAGFEGGVADTQYF

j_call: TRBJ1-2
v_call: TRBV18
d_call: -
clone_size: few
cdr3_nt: TGTGCCAGCTCACCGGGGCTGGAGGGTACGAGCTACACCTTC
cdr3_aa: CASSPGLEGTSYTF

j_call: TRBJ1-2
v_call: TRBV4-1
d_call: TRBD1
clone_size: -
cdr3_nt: TGCGCCAGCAGCCAACAACAGGGGAGCCACACCTTC
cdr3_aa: CASSQQQGSHTF

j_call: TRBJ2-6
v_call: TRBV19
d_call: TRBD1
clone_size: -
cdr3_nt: TGTGCCAGTAGTATACATCCGGGACAGGGTCGATTTGGGGCCAACGTCCTGACTTTC
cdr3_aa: CASSIHPGQGRFGANVLTF

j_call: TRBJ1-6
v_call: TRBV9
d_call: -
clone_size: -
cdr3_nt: TGTGCCAGCAGCCTCTCCTGGGGGGGCGGGAATTCACCCCTCCACTTT
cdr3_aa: CASSLSWGGGNSPLHF

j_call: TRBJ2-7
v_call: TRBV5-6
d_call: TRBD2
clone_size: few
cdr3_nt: TGTGCCAGCTCCTCCTGGGGACTAGCGGGATCCGAGCAGTACTTC
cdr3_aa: CASSSWGLAGSEQYF

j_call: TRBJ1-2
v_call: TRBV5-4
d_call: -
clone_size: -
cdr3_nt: TGTGCCAGCAGCTTGCGCCCCCTCAACGCGCTGAACTATGGCTACACCTTC
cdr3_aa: CASSLRPLNALNYGYTF

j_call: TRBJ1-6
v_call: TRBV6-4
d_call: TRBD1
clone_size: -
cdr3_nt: TGTGCCAGCCGGGACAGTAATTCACCCCTCCACTTT
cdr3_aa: CASRDSNSPLHF

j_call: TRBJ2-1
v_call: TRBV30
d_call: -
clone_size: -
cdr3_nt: TGTGCCTGGGCCAGAAGCTCCTACAATGAGCAGTTCTTC
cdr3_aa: CAWARSSYNEQFF

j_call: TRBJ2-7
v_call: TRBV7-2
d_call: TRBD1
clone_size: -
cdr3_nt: TGTGCCAGCAGCTCCCGGACAGGGACCTACGAGCAGTACTTC
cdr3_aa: CASSSRTGTYEQYF

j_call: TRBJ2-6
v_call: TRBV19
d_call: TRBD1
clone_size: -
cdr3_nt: TGTGCCAGTAGTATCGTGGGCCAGGGGGCTTCTGGGGCCAACGTCCTGACTTTC
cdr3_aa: CASSIVGQGASGANVLTF

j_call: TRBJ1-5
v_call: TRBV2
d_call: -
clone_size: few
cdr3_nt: TGTGCCAGCAGTGAATTTGAGATCCTAGCAAATCAGCCCCAGCATTTT
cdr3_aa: CASSEFEILANQPQHF

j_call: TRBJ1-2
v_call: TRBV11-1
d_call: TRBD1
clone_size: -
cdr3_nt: TGTGCCAGCAGCCGAACGACCCAGGGGGCTAATCTTGGCTACACCTTC
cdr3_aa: CASSRTTQGANLGYTF

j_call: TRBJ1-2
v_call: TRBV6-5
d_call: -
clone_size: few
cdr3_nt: TGTGCCAGCAGTACCCCCGGACTGTTTTGGGGCTACACCTTC
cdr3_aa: CASSTPGLFWGYTF

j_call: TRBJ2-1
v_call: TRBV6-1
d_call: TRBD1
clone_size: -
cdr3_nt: TGTGCCAGCACTAACAGGAGGGGGTGGGACAGGGGGTTCTTC
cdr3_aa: CASTNRRGWDRGFF